This T cell receptor (beta chain) derives from a study of CD8 T cells in ankylosing spondylitis. Quantitative 5'-RACE was performed with molecular barcodes, and it yielded the TCR beta libraries. TCRdb used MiXCR to reprocess the 5' RACE reads, holding one entry per CDR3 protein. This table has about 360,000 distinct CDR3 sequences, 20% appearing once. Trimming took off 9 bases at V and 5 bases at J, with 15 bases between the two ends. The CDR3 runs to 13 residues. The origin of this receptor is a male donor with ankylosing spondylitis or in good health (not recorded which). Sequences were obtained from blood, either unsorted or a sorted T cell fraction (not recorded which). The genes are TRBV5-3 and TRBJ2-1, with a possible D match to TRBD2 (5 bases). TRBV5-3 is recorded as an ORF, its role being uncertain. DNA of the CDR3: TGTGCCAAAGGACCGGACTTCAACAATGAGCAGTTCTTC. Amino acid sequence: CAKGPDFNNEQFF.